This record looks at one T cell receptor beta chain sequence and its context. This specimen comes from a study of blood T cell repertoires in COVID-19. This CDR3 is built from 15 residues. Trimming took 4 bases from V and 1 from J; bases not matched to a gene: 7. The germline V gene has CDR1 SGHRS and CDR2 YFSETQ. Authors' methods: Cell counts per sample came from amplifying reference gene primers. Only in-frame clones appear in the TCRdb table, and some are missing; sequencing was by immunoSEQ multiplex PCR. V and J calls and clone size follow that table, whereas D and trimming were derived from the DNA. The sample carries some 25,000 clones, 89% recorded once.

The material sequenced was peripheral blood. This TCR came from a man between 70 and 80 years old with acute or convalescent COVID-19. The rearrangement uses TRBV5-1 and TRBJ2-7, with 8 nucleotides matching TRBD1. The CDR3 protein is CASSETGVSSYEQYF. DNA for the CDR3: TGCGCCAGCAGCGAGACAGGGGTTTCATCCTACGAGCAGTACTTC.